These T cell receptor beta chains were read from a single sample in a study of metastatic and nonmetastatic thyroid tumors. TCRdb re-clonotyped the PCR reads through MiXCR. The top ten hold more than 14% of the sample, which has about 41,000 clones, about 24% seen once. Sequencing was done on a sample of tumor tissue. The origin of the receptors is a female donor with papillary thyroid cancer or a benign thyroid nodule (not recorded which). Some clones in this sample may be carry-over from other donors' samples. CDR3s include the opening cysteine and the closing phenylalanine or tryptophan. The D gene is left open where the match is weak.

J gene	V gene	D gene	CDR3 protein
TRBJ2-2	TRBV30	TRBD2	CAWRLAGARGGELFF
TRBJ1-2	TRBV25-1	-	CASSDRGYYGYTF
TRBJ2-7	TRBV20-1	-	CSAKGGGTTSYEQYF
TRBJ2-7	TRBV6-1	-	CASSVTIGSSEHYF
TRBJ1-1	TRBV20-1	-	CSAREQENTEAFF
TRBJ2-7	TRBV10-3	-	CAISELLSHSLEQYF
TRBJ1-1	TRBV19	TRBD1	CASIDRDTEAFF
TRBJ2-7	TRBV2	-	CASSGGTLYEQYF
TRBJ1-2	TRBV20-1	-	CSARSAGGRYGYTF
TRBJ1-1	TRBV12-3/TRBV12-4	-	CASSFFGTRNTEAFF
TRBJ1-1	TRBV5-6	-	CASSSGSTEAFF
TRBJ1-1	TRBV18	-	CASSPTSTEAFF
TRBJ1-6	TRBV5-1	-	CASSIDRDSPLHF
TRBJ2-3	TRBV5-1	TRBD2	CASSTRLATPPGDTQYF
TRBJ1-6	TRBV4-1	-	CASSQEPSGVYNSPLHF
TRBJ2-7	TRBV27	-	CASSLKGFPSYEQYF
TRBJ2-2	TRBV7-8	-	CASEPISSPTLYTGELFF
TRBJ2-5	TRBV11-1	TRBD2	CASTTSGTMQETQYF
TRBJ2-2	TRBV12-3/TRBV12-4	TRBD2	CASSLKAGSNTGELFF
TRBJ1-1	TRBV5-1	-	CASSLSWMNTEAFF
TRBJ2-2	TRBV11-3	-	CASSLEGWTVGELFF
TRBJ1-5	TRBV4-3	TRBD1	CASSQDFRGSNQPQHF
TRBJ2-5	TRBV5-1	-	CASSPLQIQETQYF
TRBJ2-5	TRBV10-3	TRBD2	CAIRLLAGGPPAPETQYF
TRBJ1-6	TRBV6-5	TRBD1	CASSYDSDRGPQFHF
TRBJ2-1	TRBV12-3/TRBV12-4	-	CASSLGLAIYNEQFF
TRBJ1-1	TRBV6-2/TRBV6-3	TRBD1	CASSRPGTASEAFF
TRBJ2-1	TRBV7-6	-	CASSPGVVAYNEQFF
TRBJ2-7	TRBV2	TRBD1	CASRVDRENPYEQYF
TRBJ1-4	TRBV5-4	-	CASSTGTSATNEKLFF
TRBJ2-5	TRBV20-1	TRBD2	CSARDAKRDFQETQYF
TRBJ2-5	TRBV6-2/TRBV6-3	-	CASSSFGRENQYF
TRBJ2-3	TRBV6-1	TRBD2	CASSGSGGASDTQYF
TRBJ2-7	TRBV3-1	TRBD2	CASSRSLAGSYEQYF
TRBJ2-7	TRBV5-1	-	CASSLVRDSRPGNEQYF
TRBJ1-1	TRBV13	TRBD1	CASSSSGTGDTEAFF
TRBJ2-5	TRBV4-1	TRBD2	CASSQQELAKRDAGTQYF
TRBJ2-5	TRBV7-2	-	CASSLGRETQYF
TRBJ2-7	TRBV28	TRBD2	CASSSDRLAGGADEQYF
TRBJ1-2	TRBV6-2/TRBV6-3	-	CASTYRARVSGYTF
TRBJ2-7	TRBV24-1	-	CATSDYTNSYEQYF
TRBJ2-3	TRBV2	TRBD2	CASSGVLAGSIYTQYF
TRBJ2-1	TRBV20-1	TRBD2	CSARGGGRTNNEQFF
TRBJ1-6	TRBV3-1	-	CASSRDNSPLHF
TRBJ1-4	TRBV20-1	-	CSAAGGATNEKLFF
TRBJ2-3	TRBV9	-	CASSVDPFSTDTQYF
TRBJ1-3	TRBV6-1	-	CASSPLISSVNTIYF
TRBJ2-3	TRBV7-2	-	CASRVNTDTQYF
TRBJ2-3	TRBV5-1	TRBD1	CASSSPGQGADTQYF
TRBJ2-1	TRBV10-3	TRBD2	CAISESTSGRKGEQFF
TRBJ1-5	TRBV6-2/TRBV6-3	-	CASSTPGAPYQPQHF
TRBJ2-2	TRBV20-1	TRBD2	CSARDTAGGGELFF